Below, 10 T cell receptor beta chains from the same sample are listed, as sequenced in a study of radiation and T cells in renal cell carcinoma. This table comes from immunoSEQ multiplex PCR, and its TCRdb copy is limited to in-frame clones, with some not included. This repertoire shows roughly 45,000 clones, roughly 85% found once; its top ten account for 27%. Specified time point: blood 4 weeks post-SBRT, at nephrectomy. The treatment here: 15 Gy SBRT to primary tumor, nephrectomy 4 weeks later. The sample here was blood, taken from a patient whose treatment included radiotherapy and nephrectomy. The receptor set was obtained from a woman in her sixties or seventies with renal cell carcinoma.

This clone came up once. The V gene is TRBV6-5, the J gene TRBJ2-1; a possible D gene is TRBD2 (6 bases). Germline V gives CDR1 MNHEY, CDR2 SVGAGI. The length of the CDR3 is 15 residues. Trimming removed 5 bases at V and 6 bases at J, with 17 bases between. The CDR3 DNA is TGTGCCAGCAGTATCACCGGGACTGCTTCCAATGAGCAGTTCTTC. This translates into CASSITGTASNEQFF.

The chain is built from TRBV5-1 and TRBJ2-7; D call uncertain. The CDR3 totals 12 residues. CDR1 is SGHRS, CDR2 YFSETQ, per germline. V lost 2 bases to trimming and J lost 6 bases, with 9 bases between them. As DNA, the CDR3 is TGCGCCAGCAGCTTCAGCTTTGGCGAGCAGTACTTC. Translating it yields CASSFSFGEQYF. Full variable domain (rest looked up from reference TRBV5-1 and TRBJ2-7): KAGVTQTPRYLIKTRGQQVTLSCSPISGHRSVSWYQQTPGQGLQFLFEYFSETQRNKGNFPGRFSGRQFSNSRSEMNVSTLELGDSALYLCASSFSFGEQYFGPGTRLTVT.

The genes are TRBV19 and TRBJ2-5; 7 bases are shared with TRBD2. With V trimmed by 7 bases and J by 3 bases, 5 bases remained unmatched. This CDR3 spans 13 amino acids. Germline V gene data show CDR1 as LNHDA and CDR2 as SQIVND (reference sequence). The CDR3 spells CASTGLGEETQYF. CDR3 bases: TGTGCCAGTACAGGACTAGGGGAAGAGACCCAGTACTTC.

The chain employs TRBV7-9 and TRBJ1-1, with D possibly matching TRBD1 (5 bases). The length of the CDR3 is 13 residues. V lost 5 bases, J lost 1 base, and 8 bases lay in between. Germline V gene sequence: CDR1 SEHNR, CDR2 FQNEAQ (reference sequence). CDR3 sequence (DNA): TGTGCCAGCAGCCCCACAGGGAACACTGAAGCTTTCTTT. Protein sequence: CASSPTGNTEAFF.

This clone came up a few times. This chain joins TRBV4-1 and TRBJ2-1, with TRBD2 identical over 10 bases. CDR3 length equals 16 residues. Germline assignment: CDR1 MGHRA and CDR2 YSYEKL. V was pared by 3 bases and J by 5 bases, with 7 bases of the junction left unmatched. CDR3 sequence (DNA): TGCGCCAGCAGCCACGTAGAGCGGGGGGGGAACAATGAGCAGTTCTTC. It encodes CASSHVERGGNNEQFF.

V and J are TRBV7-2 and TRBJ1-1, with 8 positions matching TRBD1. CDR1 is SGHTA and CDR2 is FQGNSA in the germline V gene. The CDR3 runs to 16 residues. Trimming removed 0 bases from V and 1 base from J; junction bases left unmatched: 4. CDR3: CASSLAPGQGNTEAFF. CDR3 sequence (DNA): TGTGCCAGCAGCTTAGCGCCAGGACAGGGGAACACTGAAGCTTTCTTT.

This chain joins TRBV23-1 and TRBJ1-5; D is perhaps TRBD1 (6 bases). TRBV23-1 is an open reading frame, and its role is uncertain. V was cut by 2 bases and J by 0 bases, with 14 bases left in between. This CDR3 has 17 residues. CDR3: CASSQPRQELSNQPQHF. The DNA of the CDR3 is TGCGCCAGCAGTCAACCCCGACAGGAGCTTAGCAATCAGCCCCAGCATTTT.

The CDR3 DNA follows: TGTGCCAGCAGCTTGAGAACGGGACACTCGACGGAGACCCAGTACTTC. It yields the protein CASSLRTGHSTETQYF. The V call is TRBV5-4, the J call TRBJ2-5, with a tentative D call TRBD1 (6 bases). Trimming cost V 1 base and J 5 bases, with 18 bases left between them. The CDR3 runs to 16 residues. Germline V gives CDR1 SGHNT, CDR2 YYREEE (reference sequence).

This clone was seen just once. This sequence joins TRBV5-1 and TRBJ2-6, with D perhaps matching TRBD1 (6 bases). Germline V lookup: CDR1 SGHRS, CDR2 YFSETQ. The CDR3 runs 17 residues. Trimming left V 0 bases short and J 2 bases short, with 12 bases between. CDR3 bases: TGCGCCAGCAGCTTGGACTTACAGGGAACTGGGGCCAACGTCCTGACTTTC. Its translation is CASSLDLQGTGANVLTF.

This clone was counted a single time. The rearrangement joins TRBV7-6 to TRBJ2-7; TRBD1 agrees at 10 bases. The CDR3 runs 15 residues. Trimming cost V 4 bases and J 4 bases; bases outside gene matches: 7. The germline V gene encodes CDR1 SGHVS and CDR2 FNYEAQ. This CDR3 reads CASSSPGQGSYEQYF. CDR3 bases: TGTGCCAGCAGCTCACCGGGACAGGGGTCGTACGAGCAGTACTTC.